This T cell receptor beta chain was found in a study of control samples from healthy donors and cancer patients. Profiling relied on immunoSEQ multiplex PCR, and the TCRdb table lists in-frame clones only, not all of them. The repertoire has 130,000 or so clones, about 88% of them found once; the top ten carry roughly 3.1%. The sequencing input was blood. The receptor's source is a man aged 45-65 years in good health.

The CDR3 DNA sequence: TGTGCCAGCAGTTCATCTGAAGCTTTCTTT. This translates into CASSSSEAFF. This chain connects TRBV28 to TRBJ1-1; D is ambiguous. Trimming took off 4 bases at V and 6 bases at J, with 3 bases between the two ends. CDR1 MDHEN and CDR2 SYDVKM come from the germline V gene. The CDR3 has 10 residues.